This TCR beta chain is drawn from a study of blood T cell repertoires in COVID-19. The CDR3 loop spans 15 amino acids. The V end was cut by 5 bases, the J end by 0 bases, with 8 bases between. In germline, CDR1 is LGHNA, CDR2 YNFKEQ. Profiled with immunoSEQ multiplex PCR; TCRdb holds only in-frame clones, not every one. The sample holds approximately 120,000 clones, around 88% seen once. In this sample, this clone turned up a few times. What was sequenced was peripheral blood. The clonotype was recovered from a human donor in a cohort sampled during active COVID-19. The gene calls are TRBV4-2 and TRBJ2-6; D possibly corresponds to TRBD1 (6 bases). Written as DNA, the CDR3 is TGTGCCAGCAGCGAGGGGGACTCTGGGGCCAACGTCCTGACTTTC. Translation: CASSEGDSGANVLTF.